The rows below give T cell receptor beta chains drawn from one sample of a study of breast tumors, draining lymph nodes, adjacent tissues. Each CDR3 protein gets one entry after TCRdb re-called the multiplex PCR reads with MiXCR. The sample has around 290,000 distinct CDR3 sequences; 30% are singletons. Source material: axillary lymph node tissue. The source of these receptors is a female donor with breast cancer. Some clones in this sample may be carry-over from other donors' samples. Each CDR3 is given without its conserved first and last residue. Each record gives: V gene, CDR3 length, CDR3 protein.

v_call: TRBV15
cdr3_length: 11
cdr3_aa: ATNSVGNEKLF

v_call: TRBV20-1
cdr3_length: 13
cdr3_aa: SAREYRGTNEKLF

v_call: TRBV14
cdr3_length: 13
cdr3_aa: ASSQDRGYPYEQY

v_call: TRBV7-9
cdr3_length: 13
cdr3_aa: ASRPPGQGAGEQY

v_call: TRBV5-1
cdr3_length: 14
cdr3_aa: ASSLSAGLHTDTQY

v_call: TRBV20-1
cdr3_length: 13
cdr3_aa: SARPIAQGAYEQY

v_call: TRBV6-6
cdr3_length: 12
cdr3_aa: ASLGRGFNQPQH

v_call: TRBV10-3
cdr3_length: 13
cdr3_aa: ATERGLAGLNEQF

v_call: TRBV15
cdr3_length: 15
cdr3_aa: ATSRHISGLAFYEQY

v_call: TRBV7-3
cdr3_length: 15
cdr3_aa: ASSLRLAGPGDNEQF

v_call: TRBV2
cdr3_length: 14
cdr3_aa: ASSEEVGRKADTQY

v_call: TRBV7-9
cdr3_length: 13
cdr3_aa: ASRSATAHGNTIY

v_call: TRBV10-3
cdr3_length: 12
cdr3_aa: AISSDGVNTEAF

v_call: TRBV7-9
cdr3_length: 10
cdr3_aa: ATGTGNSPLH

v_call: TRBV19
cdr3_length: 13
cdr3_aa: ASSTPGRGNEKLF

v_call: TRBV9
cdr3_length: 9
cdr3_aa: ASGTDYGYT

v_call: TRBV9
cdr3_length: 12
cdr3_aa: ASSGTSGLGEQF

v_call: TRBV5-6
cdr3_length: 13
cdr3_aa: ASSPGQGAGYGYT

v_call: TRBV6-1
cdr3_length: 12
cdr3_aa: ASGGRGVNYEQY

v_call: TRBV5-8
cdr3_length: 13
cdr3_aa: ASRTGLSSNQPQH

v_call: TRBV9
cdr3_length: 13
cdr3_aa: ASSVAPGGLETQY

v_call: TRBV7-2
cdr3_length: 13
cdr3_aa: ASSFRQGGDTEAF

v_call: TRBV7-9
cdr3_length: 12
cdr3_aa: ASSLGRGPYEQY

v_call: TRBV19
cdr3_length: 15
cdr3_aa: ASTRYGAGGSNQPQH

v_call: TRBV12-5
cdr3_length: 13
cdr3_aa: ASGPGGWDKNIQY

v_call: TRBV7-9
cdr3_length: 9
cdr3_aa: ASEDTDTQY

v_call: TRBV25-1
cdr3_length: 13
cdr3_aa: ASSDPGLLSETQY

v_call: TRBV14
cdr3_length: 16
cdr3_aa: ASSQDMVYGSGANVLT

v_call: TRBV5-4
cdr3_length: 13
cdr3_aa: ASSFPGTVKETQY

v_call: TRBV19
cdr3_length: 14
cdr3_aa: ASSLPRGLGTGELF

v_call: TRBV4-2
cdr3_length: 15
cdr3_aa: ASSQVFGTEDTGELF

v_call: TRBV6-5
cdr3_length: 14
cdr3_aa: ASSYFIGGANYGYT

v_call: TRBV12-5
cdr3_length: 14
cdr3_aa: ASGSFGTSGYNEQF

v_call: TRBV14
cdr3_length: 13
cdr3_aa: ASSPLGSGMNEQF

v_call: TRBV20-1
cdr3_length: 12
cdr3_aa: SAPTRAGANVLT

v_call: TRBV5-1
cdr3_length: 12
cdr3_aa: ASSGWADTDTQY

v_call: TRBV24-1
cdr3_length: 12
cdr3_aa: ATSDLASTDTQY

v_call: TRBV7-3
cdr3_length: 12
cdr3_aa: ASSPGRREETQY

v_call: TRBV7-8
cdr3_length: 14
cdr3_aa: ASSRSGAGGKVEQF

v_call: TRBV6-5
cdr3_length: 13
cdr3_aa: ASSRRWTDNSPLH

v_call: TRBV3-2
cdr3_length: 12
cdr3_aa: ASSQDWRRETQY

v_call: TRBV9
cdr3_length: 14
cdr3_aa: ASSVEGTSTGETQY

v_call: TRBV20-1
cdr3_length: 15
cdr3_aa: STSTSGRVQGQETQY

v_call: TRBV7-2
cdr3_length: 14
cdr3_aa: ASSLRRGGGGDEQY

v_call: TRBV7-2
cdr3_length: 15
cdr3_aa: ASSTIPPLARGDTQY

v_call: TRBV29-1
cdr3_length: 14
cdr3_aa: SVEDLGRRSTDTQY

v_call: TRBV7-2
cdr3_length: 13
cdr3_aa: ASSLIGTSTGELF

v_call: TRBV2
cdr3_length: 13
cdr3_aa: ASSRTGTMNTEAF

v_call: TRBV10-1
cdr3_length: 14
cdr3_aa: ASSESRGGGRYEQY

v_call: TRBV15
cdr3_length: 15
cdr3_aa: ATSSQGIGSYNSPLH

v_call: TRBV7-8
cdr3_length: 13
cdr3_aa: ASNPQGGGTYEQY

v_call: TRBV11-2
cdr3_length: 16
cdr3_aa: ASSLPPWGTPNTGELF

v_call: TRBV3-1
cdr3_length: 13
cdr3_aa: ASSRSGTGYYEQY

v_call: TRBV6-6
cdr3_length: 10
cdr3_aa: ASSYQGSEQY

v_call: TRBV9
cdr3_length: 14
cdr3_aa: ASSVAGRYDTDTQY

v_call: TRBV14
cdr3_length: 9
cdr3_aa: ASSQGFEAF

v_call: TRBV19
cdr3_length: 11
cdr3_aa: ASTTARENGYT

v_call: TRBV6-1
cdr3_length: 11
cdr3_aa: ASSDRQGREQY

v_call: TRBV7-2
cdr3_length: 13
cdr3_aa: ASSLFGTGNSPLH